Each of the 17 T cell receptor beta chains below was sequenced from the same sample in a study of T-cell reconstitution after alpha-beta-depleted transplantation in children. Preparing the TCRbeta library involved the use of unique molecular identifiers. TCRdb ran MiXCR on the PCR reads and lists one entry per CDR3 protein. The sample has fewer than 1 million distinct CDR3 sequences, under 20% seen once. This specimen was PBMCs, mostly from graft donor cells, taken 360 days after TCRalphabeta/CD19-depleted stem cell transplant. These receptors came from a male patient younger than 18 who had a stem cell transplant for acute lymphoblastic leukemia, so the T cells may come from the graft donor.

This sequence joins TRBV29-1 and TRBJ1-5; D is perhaps TRBD1 (5 bases). The CDR3 is 13 residues long. Germline lookup yields CDR1 SQVTM and CDR2 ANQGSEA. Trimming pared 7 bases from V and 5 bases from J, leaving 15 bases between. Here the CDR3 DNA reads TGCAGCGATCTCCGGGGGGTGGATCAGCCCCAGCATTTT. Its translation is CSDLRGVDQPQHF. Based on the CDR3 plus reference TRBV29-1 and TRBJ1-5, the full variable domain is SAVISQKPSRDICQRGTSLTIQCQVDSQVTMMFWYRQQPGQSLTLIATANQGSEATYESGFVIDKFPISRPNLTFSTLTVSNMSPEDSSIYLCSDLRGVDQPQHFGDGTRLSIL.

The sample holds a few counts of this clonotype. This chain uses TRBV7-2 with TRBJ1-2; a possible D gene is TRBD1 (5 bases). Trimming took 5 bases from V and 5 from J, leaving 21 bases between them. The CDR3 length is 16 residues. Looked up from germline, CDR1 is SGHTA and CDR2 is FQGNSA. The CDR3 coding sequence is TGTGCCAGCAGCATCAGGGTTTTTGGGGTTCTTTATGGCTACACCTTC. Amino acid sequence: CASSIRVFGVLYGYTF.

The rearrangement links TRBV12-3 or TRBV12-4 to TRBJ2-1, with 9 positions matching TRBD2. V trimming: 5 bases; J trimming: 8 bases; junction bases outside the gene matches: 19. The CDR3 runs 18 residues. CDR3 loop: CASSPRLGLALVYHEQFF. The CDR3 DNA reads as TGTGCCAGCAGTCCCCGCCTAGGACTAGCGCTGGTTTATCATGAGCAGTTCTTC.

The chain couples TRBV12-3 or TRBV12-4 to TRBJ1-5; D may be TRBD1 (6 bases). Trimming left V 3 bases short and J 0 bases short, with 12 bases between. The CDR3 runs 16 residues. CDR3 sequence reads: CASSFGAGVSNQPQHF. CDR3 DNA: TGTGCCAGCAGTTTCGGGGCAGGGGTTAGCAATCAGCCCCAGCATTTT.

The J gene is TRBJ2-2, the V gene TRBV5-1; 11 bases align to TRBD2. V was clipped by 5 bases and J by 6 bases; unmatched bases: 12. The germline V gene has CDR1 SGHRS and CDR2 YFSETQ. This CDR3 contains 17 residues. CDR3 sequence: CASSFTGLAGFAGELFF. The CDR3 DNA is TGCGCCAGCAGTTTCACCGGACTAGCGGGTTTCGCCGGGGAGCTGTTTTTT.

V gene TRBV5-1 combines with J gene TRBJ1-1; no definite D call. Germline CDR1 reads SGHRS; CDR2 reads YFSETQ. The CDR3 has 17 residues. Deletions cut 0 bases from V and 0 bases from J, with 15 bases between. The CDR3 spells CASSLGGGKLMNTEAFF. Written as DNA, the CDR3 is TGCGCCAGCAGCTTGGGTGGAGGGAAACTCATGAACACTGAAGCTTTCTTT.

This clonotype has only a few counts. The CDR3 nucleotides are TGTGCCACCACCGATTGGAACAGGATAGGAACTGAAGCTTTCTTT. Residues: CATTDWNRIGTEAFF. The V and J genes are TRBV15 and TRBJ1-1; TRBD1 is a possible D gene (5 bases). The CDR3 is made up of 15 amino acids. V was trimmed by 7 bases and J by 5 bases, leaving 20 bases between them. Germline-derived CDR1 and CDR2 are LNHNV and YYDKDF (reference sequence).

The chain couples TRBV5-6 to TRBJ2-7; 11 nucleotides match TRBD2. This CDR3 has 16 amino acids. Germline V CDR1 and CDR2: SGHDT, YYEEEE. J was trimmed by 6 bases and V by 2 bases; bases with no gene match: 10. The CDR3 loop is CASSFLLAGVLGEQYF. DNA for the CDR3: TGTGCCAGCAGCTTCCTACTAGCGGGAGTGCTCGGCGAGCAGTACTTC. Based on the CDR3 plus reference TRBV5-6 and TRBJ2-7, the full variable domain is DAGVTQSPTHLIKTRGQQVTLRCSPKSGHDTVSWYQQALGQGPQFIFQYYEEEERQRGNFPDRFSGHQFPNYSSELNVNALLLGDSALYLCASSFLLAGVLGEQYFGPGTRLTVT.

This clonotype came up a few times. The chain joins TRBV27 to TRBJ1-1, with D tentatively TRBD1 (5 bases). The CDR3 has 15 amino acids. Germline V gene data show CDR1 as MNHEY and CDR2 as SMNVEV (reference sequence). Trimming took 5 bases from V and 4 from J, leaving 17 bases between them. Written as DNA, the CDR3 is TGTGCCAGCAGTGGGGGACTTTTTAAGGGCACTGAAGCTTTCTTT. As protein: CASSGGLFKGTEAFF.

Only a few counts were recorded for this clonotype. CDR3 sequence (DNA): TGTGCCAGCAGCCAAAGAGTGCCCGGGACTAGCTACAATGAGCAGTTCTTC. Its translation is CASSQRVPGTSYNEQFF. This rearrangement joins TRBV11-3 to TRBJ2-1, with TRBD2 matching 8 bases. The V and J ends lost 5 bases and 3 bases, in that order; junction bases with no gene match: 12. CDR1 is SGHNT and CDR2 is YENEEA in the germline V gene. There are 17 residues in the CDR3.

The V and J genes are TRBV2 and TRBJ2-3, with 7 bases identical to TRBD2. Germline CDR1 SNHLY, CDR2 FYNNEI. V was pared by 10 bases and J by 5 bases, with 12 bases of the junction left unmatched. This CDR3 is 14 amino acids long. As DNA, the CDR3 is TGTGCCACCGGACTAGGTTCGGCGGGAGATACGCAGTATTTT. It yields the protein CATGLGSAGDTQYF.

The V gene is TRBV20-1, the J gene TRBJ2-1; TRBD2 agrees at 11 bases. Germline lookup yields CDR1 DFQATT and CDR2 SNEGSKA (reference sequence). The CDR3 has 15 amino acids. Trimming cost V 6 bases and J 5 bases; bases outside gene matches: 9. CDR3 loop: CSAPMGLAVNNEQFF. The CDR3, as DNA: TGCAGTGCCCCTATGGGACTAGCGGTAAACAATGAGCAGTTCTTC.

This clonotype was observed a few times. The gene calls are TRBV12-3 or TRBV12-4 and TRBJ2-3; D may be TRBD2 (5 bases). This CDR3 contains 15 residues. Trimming left V 5 bases short and J 6 bases short, with 18 bases between. This CDR3 reads CASSPHRGATDTQYF. The CDR3 DNA reads as TGTGCCAGCAGTCCCCACCGGGGAGCCACCGATACGCAGTATTTT.

This clonotype was observed a handful of times. V and J are TRBV30 and TRBJ2-7; D unresolved. Trimming pared 3 bases from V and 4 bases from J, leaving 25 bases between. The V gene's germline CDR1 is GTSNPN and CDR2 SVGIG (reference sequence). The CDR3 has 17 amino acids. DNA of the CDR3: TGTGCCTGGAGGGGGTGGAGACGGCGGAAACTTCATTACGAGCAGTACTTC. It specifies CAWRGWRRRKLHYEQYF.

The chain combines TRBV20-1 with TRBJ2-5; 8 positions match TRBD1. This CDR3 region has 12 residues. V trimming: 6 bases; J trimming: 5 bases; junction bases outside the gene matches: 5. Germline V lookup: CDR1 DFQATT, CDR2 SNEGSKA (reference sequence). CDR3: CSAVRQGETQYF. CDR3 bases: TGCAGTGCGGTGCGACAGGGGGAGACCCAGTACTTC.

The chain couples TRBV20-1 to TRBJ2-1; tentatively, D is TRBD1 or TRBD2 (5 bases each). Trimming removed 3 bases at V and 7 bases at J, with 10 bases between. Germline CDR1 is DFQATT and CDR2 is SNEGSKA (reference sequence). CDR3 length equals 12 residues. The CDR3 coding sequence is TGCAGTGCTAGTTGGGACGGAAATGAGCAGTTCTTC. Translating gives CSASWDGNEQFF.

This clonotype was counted many times. V and J are TRBV9 and TRBJ2-7; 9 bases are shared with TRBD2. With 4 bases clipped from V and 6 bases from J, the junction kept 8 bases outside the gene matches. This CDR3 is 14 amino acids long. Germline-derived CDR1 and CDR2 are SGDLS and YYNGEE. For the CDR3, the DNA is TGTGCCAGCAGCACCGGGACTAGCTTAGGCGAGCAGTACTTC. As protein: CASSTGTSLGEQYF. The variable domain in full, with the rest retrieved from reference TRBV9 and TRBJ2-7, is DSGVTQTPKHLITATGQRVTLRCSPRSGDLSVYWYQQSLDQGLQFLIQYYNGEERAKGNILERFSAQQFPDLHSELNLSSLELGDSALYFCASSTGTSLGEQYFGPGTRLTVT.